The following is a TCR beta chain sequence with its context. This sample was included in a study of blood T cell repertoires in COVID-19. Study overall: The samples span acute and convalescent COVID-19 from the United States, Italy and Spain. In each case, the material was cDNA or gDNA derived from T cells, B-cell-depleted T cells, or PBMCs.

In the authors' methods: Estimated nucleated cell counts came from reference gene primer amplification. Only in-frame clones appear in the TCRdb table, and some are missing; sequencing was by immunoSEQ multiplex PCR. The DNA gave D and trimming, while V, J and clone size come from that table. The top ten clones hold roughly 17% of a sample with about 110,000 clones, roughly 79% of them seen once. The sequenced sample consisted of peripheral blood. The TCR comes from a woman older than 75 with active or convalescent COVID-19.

The CDR3 bases are TGTGCCACGGGACTAGCGGAGATAACCACCGGGGAGCTGTTTTTT. Protein: CATGLAEITTGELFF. The chain employs TRBV2 and TRBJ2-2; 11 nucleotides agree with TRBD2. The germline gives CDR1 SNHLY, CDR2 FYNNEI. CDR3 length equals 15 residues. Trimming removed 10 bases from V and 4 bases from J; junction bases left unmatched: 8.